The sequence of this TCR beta chain was determined in a study of CD8+CD57+ T cells in acquired aplastic anemia. Turning to the study itself: Sorted CD4+ and CD8+ cells gave a mean 3.2 ug DNA, range about 0.19 to 27.4 ug. General observations from the study: Any difference that existed in CD8+ Simpson's diversity between patients and controls was not significant. Common to patients and controls were about 31 CD8+ CDR3 sequences.

TCR beta VDJ and CDR3 profiling used genomic DNA as template. TCRdb analysed the reads with MiXCR anew, one entry per CDR3 protein. The table includes under 350,000 distinct CDR3 sequences, roughly 53% detected once. CDR1 and CDR2 from the germline V gene are LNHDA and SQIVND (reference sequence). The V and J ends lost 4 bases and 0 bases, in that order; junction bases with no gene match: 7. The CDR3 runs to 17 residues. By flow cytometry, patients selected for sequencing had shown an expansion of CD8+CD57+ cells. Comments on this clonotype: Its antigen is unidentified.

The sample was sorted CD4+, CD8+, or CD8+CD57+ T cells (not recorded which) from PBMCs. This rearrangement joins TRBV19 to TRBJ2-2; 8 bases align to TRBD2. The receptor was derived from a human donor with aplastic anemia. CDR3 DNA sequence: TGTGCCAGTAGTACGGCTAGCGGGCTATCGAACACCGGGGAGCTGTTTTTT. Its translation: CASSTASGLSNTGELFF.